Below, one T cell receptor (beta chain) is given with its context. This sample is drawn from a study of sequential checkpoint blockade in melanoma. Background on the study: After both sequences, patients received maintenance nivolumab.

Clones were read by immunoSEQ multiplex PCR, and TCRdb kept only the in-frame ones, dropping some. The repertoire holds around 12,000 clones, with under 80% as singletons. This CDR3 has 17 amino acids. The V gene's germline CDR1 is LGHNA and CDR2 YSLEER. Trimming shortened V by 4 bases and J by 3 bases, and 18 bases separated the two germline ends. The treatment is: randomized to nivolumab then ipilimumab (arm A) or the reverse (arm B). Patients had received no earlier DNA-damaging chemotherapy. From thawed PBMCs, live CD3+CD8+ cells negative for CD19 and CD56 were sorted. The rearrangement joins TRBV4-3 to TRBJ1-4, with D tentatively TRBD1 (6 bases). The sequence derives from a human donor with melanoma. Here the sequenced sample was CD8+ T cells sorted from blood (inferred from file names), taken from a patient given nivolumab and ipilimumab in sequence. The CDR3 here is CASSRGRGLSPNEKLFF. CDR3 DNA: TGCGCCAGCAGCCGGGGCAGGGGTCTTTCACCTAATGAAAAACTGTTTTTT.